This T cell receptor (beta chain) stems from a study of blood T cell repertoires in COVID-19. Across the whole study: In each case, the material was cDNA or gDNA derived from T cells, B-cell-depleted T cells, or PBMCs.

Authors' methods: By means of reference gene primer amplification, nucleated cell counts were estimated. Data came from immunoSEQ multiplex PCR; TCRdb stores just in-frame clones and leaves some out. Clone size and the V and J calls come from that table; the DNA yielded D and trimming. The repertoire consists of approximately 170,000 clones, with around 85% occurring once and the leading ten covering roughly 4.1%. Sequencing input: peripheral blood. The clonotype comes from a woman aged 65 to 85 with acute or convalescent COVID-19.

As DNA, the CDR3 is TGTGCCAGCAGTTACTACTCGGGCTACGAGCAGTACTTC. Residues: CASSYYSGYEQYF. The gene calls are TRBV6-5 and TRBJ2-7, with D hard to call. The CDR3 has 13 amino acids. CDR1 and CDR2 (germline): MNHEY, SVGAGI. V dropped 1 base and J dropped 3 bases, with 7 bases sitting between them.